This TCR beta chain was identified during a study of blood T cells in healthy people across ages. The study, taken as a whole, reports: Because donor CMV status was unknown, expanded clonotype changes were possibly confounded.

It was with a sample-barcoded 5' primer and a J-beta primer mix that a second PCR of roughly 7 to 12 cycles was run. TCRdb re-called the 5' RACE reads through MiXCR, storing one row per CDR3 protein. The table includes over a million distinct CDR3 sequences, 20% to 25% detected once. Concerning this clonotype: Its antigen is still unknown.

V was trimmed by 6 bases and J by 8 bases, leaving 16 bases between them. The CDR3 loop spans 13 amino acids. The data also belong to a second study, concerning T cells of mothers and their children. From that paper: For related and unrelated pairs alike, thymic selection shapes TCR recombination output similarly.

The origin of this receptor is a girl aged 2 to 10 in good health. The chain links TRBV12-3 or TRBV12-4 to TRBJ1-2; no firm D call. Sequencing was done on a sample of blood. CDR3: CASSSGPLEGYTF. Here the CDR3 DNA reads TGTGCCAGCAGCTCCGGGCCCCTTGAAGGCTACACCTTC.